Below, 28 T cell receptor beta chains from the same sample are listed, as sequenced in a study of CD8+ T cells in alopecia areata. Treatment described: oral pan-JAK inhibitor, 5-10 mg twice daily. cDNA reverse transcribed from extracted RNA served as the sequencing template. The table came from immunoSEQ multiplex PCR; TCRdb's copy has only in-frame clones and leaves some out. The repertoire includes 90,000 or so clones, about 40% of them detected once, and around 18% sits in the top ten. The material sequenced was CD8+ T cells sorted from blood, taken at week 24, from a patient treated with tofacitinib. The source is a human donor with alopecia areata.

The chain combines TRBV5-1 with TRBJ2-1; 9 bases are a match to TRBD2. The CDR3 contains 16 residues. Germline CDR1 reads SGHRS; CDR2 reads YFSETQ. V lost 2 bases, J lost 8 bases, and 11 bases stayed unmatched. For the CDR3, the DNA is TGCGCCAGCAGCTTTCGCGGGAGGGCCGGGGGCGATGAGCAGTTCTTC. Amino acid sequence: CASSFRGRAGGDEQFF.

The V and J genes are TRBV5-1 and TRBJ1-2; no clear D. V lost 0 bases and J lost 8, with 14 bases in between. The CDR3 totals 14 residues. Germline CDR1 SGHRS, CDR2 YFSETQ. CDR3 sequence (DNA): TGCGCCAGCAGCTTGGAAGGGAGCTGGAACGGCTACACCTTC. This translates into CASSLEGSWNGYTF.

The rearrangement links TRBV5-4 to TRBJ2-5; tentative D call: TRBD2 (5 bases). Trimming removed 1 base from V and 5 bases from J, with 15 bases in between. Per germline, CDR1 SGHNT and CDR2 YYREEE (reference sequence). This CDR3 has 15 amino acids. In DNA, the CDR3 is TGTGCCAGCAGCTTGTCGACCAGGCCGGGGGAGACCCAGTACTTC. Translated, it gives CASSLSTRPGETQYF.

The CDR3 region has the DNA TGTGCCAGCAGCCCGGCGGCTAGCGGGTACTACGAGCAGTACTTC. Protein product: CASSPAASGYYEQYF. The chain couples TRBV11-2 to TRBJ2-7; the match to TRBD2 covers 8 bases. CDR1 SGHAT and CDR2 FQNNGV come from the germline V gene. Losses at the gene ends were 5 bases for V and 3 bases for J; bases not matched to a gene: 9. This CDR3 is built from 15 residues.

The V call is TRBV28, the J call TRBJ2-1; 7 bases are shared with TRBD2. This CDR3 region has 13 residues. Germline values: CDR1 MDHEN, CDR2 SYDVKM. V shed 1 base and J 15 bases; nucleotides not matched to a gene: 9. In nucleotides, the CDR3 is TGTGCCAGCAGTTTATCCTTGGCGGGAGTATTGTTCTTC. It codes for CASSLSLAGVLFF.

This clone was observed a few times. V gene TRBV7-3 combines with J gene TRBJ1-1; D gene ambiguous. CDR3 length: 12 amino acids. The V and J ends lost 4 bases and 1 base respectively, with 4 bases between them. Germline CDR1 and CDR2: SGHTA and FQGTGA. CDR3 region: CASSWGNTEAFF. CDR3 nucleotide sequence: TGTGCCAGCAGCTGGGGGAACACTGAAGCTTTCTTT.

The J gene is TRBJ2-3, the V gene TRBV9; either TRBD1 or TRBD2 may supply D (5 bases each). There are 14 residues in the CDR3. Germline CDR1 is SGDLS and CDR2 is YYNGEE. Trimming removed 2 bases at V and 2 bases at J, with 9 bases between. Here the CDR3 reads CASSVWGNTDTQYF. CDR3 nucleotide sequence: TGTGCCAGCAGCGTTTGGGGGAACACAGATACGCAGTATTTT.

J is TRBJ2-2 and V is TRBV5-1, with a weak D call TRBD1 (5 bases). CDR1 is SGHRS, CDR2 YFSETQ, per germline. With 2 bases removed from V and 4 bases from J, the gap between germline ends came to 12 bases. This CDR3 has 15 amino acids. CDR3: CASSLVGQPTGELFF. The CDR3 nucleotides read TGCGCCAGCAGCTTAGTAGGACAACCCACCGGGGAGCTGTTTTTT.

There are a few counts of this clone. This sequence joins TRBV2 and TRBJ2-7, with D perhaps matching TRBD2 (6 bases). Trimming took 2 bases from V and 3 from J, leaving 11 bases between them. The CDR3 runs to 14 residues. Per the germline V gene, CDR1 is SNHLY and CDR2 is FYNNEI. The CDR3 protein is CASSEIKGGYEQYF. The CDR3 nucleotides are TGTGCCAGCAGTGAAATAAAGGGAGGCTACGAGCAGTACTTC.

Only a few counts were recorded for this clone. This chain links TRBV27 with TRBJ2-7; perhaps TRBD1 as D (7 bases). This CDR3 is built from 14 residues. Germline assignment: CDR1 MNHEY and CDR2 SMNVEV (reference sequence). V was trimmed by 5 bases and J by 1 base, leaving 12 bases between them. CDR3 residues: CASSPRGRSYEQYF. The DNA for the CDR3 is TGTGCCAGCAGTCCCAGGGGGAGGTCCTACGAGCAGTACTTC.

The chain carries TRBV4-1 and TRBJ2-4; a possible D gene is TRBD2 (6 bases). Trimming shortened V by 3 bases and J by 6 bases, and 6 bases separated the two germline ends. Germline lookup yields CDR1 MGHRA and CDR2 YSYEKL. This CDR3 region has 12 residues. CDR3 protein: CASSQGGNIQYF. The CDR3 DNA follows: TGCGCCAGCAGCCAGGGGGGAAACATTCAGTACTTC.

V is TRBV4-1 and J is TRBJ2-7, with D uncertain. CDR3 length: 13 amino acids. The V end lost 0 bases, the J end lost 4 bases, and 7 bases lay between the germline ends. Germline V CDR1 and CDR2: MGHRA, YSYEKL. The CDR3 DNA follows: TGCGCCAGCAGCCAAGATACCAAGTACGAGCAGTACTTC. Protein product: CASSQDTKYEQYF.

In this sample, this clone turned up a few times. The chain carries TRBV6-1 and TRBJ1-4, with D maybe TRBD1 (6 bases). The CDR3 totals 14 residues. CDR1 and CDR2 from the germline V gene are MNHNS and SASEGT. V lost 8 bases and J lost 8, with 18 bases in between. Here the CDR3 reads CASRPLEGVEKLFF. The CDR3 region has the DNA TGTGCCAGCCGACCCCTAGAGGGGGTCGAAAAACTGTTTTTT.

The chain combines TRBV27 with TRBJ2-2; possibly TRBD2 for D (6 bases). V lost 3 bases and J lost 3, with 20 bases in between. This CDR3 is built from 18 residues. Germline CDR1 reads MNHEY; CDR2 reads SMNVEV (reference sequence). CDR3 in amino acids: CASSFESPGGLYTGELFF. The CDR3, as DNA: TGTGCCAGCAGTTTTGAGTCCCCCGGGGGACTGTACACCGGGGAGCTGTTTTTT.

In nucleotides, the CDR3 is TGTGCCTGCCTCTTGGGAGACCGCGACTCCTACGAGCAGTACTTC. This encodes CACLLGDRDSYEQYF. The rearrangement joins TRBV30 to TRBJ2-7; perhaps TRBD2 as D (5 bases). Germline V gives CDR1 GTSNPN, CDR2 SVGIG (reference sequence). The CDR3 is made up of 15 amino acids. Trimming pared 6 bases from V and 0 bases from J, leaving 18 bases between.

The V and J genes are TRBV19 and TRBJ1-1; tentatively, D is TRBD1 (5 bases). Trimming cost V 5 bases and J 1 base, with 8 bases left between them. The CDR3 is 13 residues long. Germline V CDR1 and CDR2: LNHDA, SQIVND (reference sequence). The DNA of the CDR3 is TGTGCCAGTAGTGGGGACGGGAACACTGAAGCTTTCTTT. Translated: CASSGDGNTEAFF.

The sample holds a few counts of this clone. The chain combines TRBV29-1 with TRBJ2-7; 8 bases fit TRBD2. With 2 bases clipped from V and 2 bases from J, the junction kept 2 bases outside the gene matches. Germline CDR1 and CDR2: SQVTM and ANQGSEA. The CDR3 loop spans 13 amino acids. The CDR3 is CSVEPAGAYEQYF. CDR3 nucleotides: TGCAGCGTTGAACCAGCGGGAGCCTACGAGCAGTACTTC.

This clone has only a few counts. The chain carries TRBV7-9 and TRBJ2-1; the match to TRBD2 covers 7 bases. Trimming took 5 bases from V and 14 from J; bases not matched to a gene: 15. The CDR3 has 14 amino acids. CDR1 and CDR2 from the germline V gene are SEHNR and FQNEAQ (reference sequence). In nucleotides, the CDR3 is TGTGCCAGCAGCGACCCCGGACTAGTAAATGGGAAGTTCTTC. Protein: CASSDPGLVNGKFF.

CDR3 region: CSLRQGLRETQYF. CDR3 nucleotide sequence: TGCAGCCTCAGACAGGGATTGAGAGAGACCCAGTACTTC. The V and J genes are TRBV29-1 and TRBJ2-5; 7 bases agree with TRBD1. CDR1 SQVTM and CDR2 ANQGSEA come from the germline V gene. CDR3 size: 13 residues. The trim removed 8 bases at V and 4 bases at J, leaving 10 bases unmatched.

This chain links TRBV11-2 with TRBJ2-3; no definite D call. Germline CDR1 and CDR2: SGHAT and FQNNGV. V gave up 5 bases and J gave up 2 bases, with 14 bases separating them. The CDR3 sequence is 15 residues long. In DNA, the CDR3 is TGTGCCAGCAGCCCCTCGGTGCGTTTCACAGATACGCAGTATTTT. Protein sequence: CASSPSVRFTDTQYF. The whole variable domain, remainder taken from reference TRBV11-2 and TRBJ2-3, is EAGVAQSPRYKIIEKRQSVAFWCNPISGHATLYWYQQILGQGPKLLIQFQNNGVVDDSQLPKDRFSAERLKGVDSTLKIQPAKLEDSAVYLCASSPSVRFTDTQYFGPGTRLTVL.

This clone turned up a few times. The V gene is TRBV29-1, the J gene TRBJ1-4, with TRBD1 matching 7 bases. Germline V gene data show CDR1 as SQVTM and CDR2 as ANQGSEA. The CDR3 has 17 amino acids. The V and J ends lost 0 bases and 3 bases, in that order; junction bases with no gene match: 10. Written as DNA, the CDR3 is TGCAGCGTTGAAGATCTAACAGGGGAGGAGTCTAATGAAAAACTGTTTTTT. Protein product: CSVEDLTGEESNEKLFF.

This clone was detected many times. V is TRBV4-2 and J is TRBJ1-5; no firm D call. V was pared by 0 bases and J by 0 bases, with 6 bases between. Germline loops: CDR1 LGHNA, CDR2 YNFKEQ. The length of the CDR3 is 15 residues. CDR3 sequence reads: CASSQELGSNQPQHF. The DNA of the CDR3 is TGTGCCAGCAGCCAAGAGTTGGGTAGCAATCAGCCCCAGCATTTT.

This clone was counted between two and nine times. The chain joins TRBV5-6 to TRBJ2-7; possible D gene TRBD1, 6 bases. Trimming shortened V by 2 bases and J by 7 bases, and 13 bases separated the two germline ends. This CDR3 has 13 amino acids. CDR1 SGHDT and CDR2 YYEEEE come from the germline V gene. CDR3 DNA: TGTGCCAGCAGCTTTACAGGGTTGAGGGAGCAGTACTTC. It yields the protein CASSFTGLREQYF. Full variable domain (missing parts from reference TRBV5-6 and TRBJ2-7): DAGVTQSPTHLIKTRGQQVTLRCSPKSGHDTVSWYQQALGQGPQFIFQYYEEEERQRGNFPDRFSGHQFPNYSSELNVNALLLGDSALYLCASSFTGLREQYFGPGTRLTVT.

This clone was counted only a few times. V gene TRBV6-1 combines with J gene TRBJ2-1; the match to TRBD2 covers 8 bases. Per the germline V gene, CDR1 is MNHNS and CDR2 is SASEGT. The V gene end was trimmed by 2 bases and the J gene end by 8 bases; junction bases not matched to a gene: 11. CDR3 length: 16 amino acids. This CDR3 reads CASSESGGRPRDEQFF. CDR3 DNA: TGTGCCAGCAGTGAATCGGGAGGGAGGCCGCGAGATGAGCAGTTCTTC.

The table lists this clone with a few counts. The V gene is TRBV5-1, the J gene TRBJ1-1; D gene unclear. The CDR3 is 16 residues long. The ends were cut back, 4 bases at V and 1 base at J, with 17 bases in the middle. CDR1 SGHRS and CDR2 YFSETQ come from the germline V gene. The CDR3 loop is CASSGDYGSRNTEAFF. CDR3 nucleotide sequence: TGCGCCAGCAGCGGGGATTATGGGTCGCGGAACACTGAAGCTTTCTTT.

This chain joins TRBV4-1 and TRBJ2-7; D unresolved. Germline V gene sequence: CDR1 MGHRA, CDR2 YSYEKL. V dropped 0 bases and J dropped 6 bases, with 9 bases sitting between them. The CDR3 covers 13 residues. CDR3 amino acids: CASSQDTRAEQYF. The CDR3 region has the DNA TGCGCCAGCAGCCAAGATACCCGGGCCGAGCAGTACTTC.

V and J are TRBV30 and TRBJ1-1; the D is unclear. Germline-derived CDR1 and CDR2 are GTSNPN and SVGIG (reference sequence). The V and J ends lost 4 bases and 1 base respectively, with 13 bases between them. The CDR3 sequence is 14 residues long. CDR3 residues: CAWIWKDRNTEAFF. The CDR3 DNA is TGTGCCTGGATATGGAAAGATAGGAACACTGAAGCTTTCTTT. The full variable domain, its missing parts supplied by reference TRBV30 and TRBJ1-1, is SQTIHQWPATLVQPVGSPLSLECTVEGTSNPNLYWYRQAAGRGLQLLFYSVGIGQISSEVPQNLSASRPQDRQFILSSKKLLLSDSGFYLCAWIWKDRNTEAFFGQGTRLTVV.

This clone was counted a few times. This CDR3 is CASSQVGVQYF. The CDR3 region has the DNA TGTGCCAGCAGCCAAGTGGGCGTTCAGTACTTC. The chain couples TRBV14 to TRBJ2-4; D is undetermined. Germline V gene sequence: CDR1 SGHDN, CDR2 FVKESK. This CDR3 comprises 11 residues. With 1 base removed from V and 11 bases from J, the gap between germline ends came to 6 bases.